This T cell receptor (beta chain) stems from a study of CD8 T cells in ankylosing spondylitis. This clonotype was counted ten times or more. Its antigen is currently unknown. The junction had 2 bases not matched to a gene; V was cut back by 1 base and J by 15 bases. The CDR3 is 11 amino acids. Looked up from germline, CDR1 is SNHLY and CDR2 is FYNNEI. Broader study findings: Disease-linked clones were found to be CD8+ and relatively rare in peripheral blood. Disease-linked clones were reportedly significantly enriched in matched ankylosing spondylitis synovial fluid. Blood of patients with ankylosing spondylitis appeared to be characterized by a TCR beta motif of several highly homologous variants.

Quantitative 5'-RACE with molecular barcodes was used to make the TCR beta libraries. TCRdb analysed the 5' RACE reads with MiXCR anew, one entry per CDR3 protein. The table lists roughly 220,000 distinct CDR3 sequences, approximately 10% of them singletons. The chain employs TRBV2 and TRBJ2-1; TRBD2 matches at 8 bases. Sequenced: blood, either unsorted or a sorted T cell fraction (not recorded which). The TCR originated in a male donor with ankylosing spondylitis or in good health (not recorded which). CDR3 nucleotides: TGTGCCAGCAGTGAAGGACTAGCGCGGTTCTTC. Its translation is CASSEGLARFF.